This T cell receptor (beta chain) was captured in a study of identical twins. General study points: Twin sharing of out-of-frame TCR alpha was underestimated by models in monozygotic pairs. Beta out-of-frame sequences showed weaker excess sharing between twins.

This CDR3 is 14 amino acids long. Germline V gene data show CDR1 as SEHNR and CDR2 as FQNEAQ (reference sequence). J was trimmed by 11 bases and V by 2 bases; bases with no gene match: 9. For this clonotype: Antigen: not known.

A single record per CDR3 protein comes from TCRdb applying MiXCR to the 5' RACE reads. Among 1.5 million or so distinct CDR3 sequences listed, less than 35% were seen once. The receptor was isolated from a newborn girl in good health. The chain links TRBV7-9 to TRBJ2-5, with 9 positions matching TRBD1. Sequences were obtained from cord blood. As DNA, the CDR3 is TGTGCCAGCAGCTTATCACAGGGGGCGCGTGAGCAGTACTTC. It codes for CASSLSQGAREQYF.